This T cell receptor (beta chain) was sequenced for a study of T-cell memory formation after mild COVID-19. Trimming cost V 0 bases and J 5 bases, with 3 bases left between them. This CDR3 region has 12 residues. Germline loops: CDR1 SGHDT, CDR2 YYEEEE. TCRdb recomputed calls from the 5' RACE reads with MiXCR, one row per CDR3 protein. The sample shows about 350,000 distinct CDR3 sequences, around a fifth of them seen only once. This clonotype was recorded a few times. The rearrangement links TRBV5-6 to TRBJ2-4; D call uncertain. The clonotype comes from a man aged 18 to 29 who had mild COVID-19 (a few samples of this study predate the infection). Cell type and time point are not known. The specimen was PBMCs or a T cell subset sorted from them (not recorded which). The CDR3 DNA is TGTGCCAGCAGCTTGGCAGAAAACATTCAGTACTTC. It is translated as CASSLAENIQYF.